Listed here are 24 T cell receptor beta chains from one sample, sequenced in a study of blood T cell repertoires in COVID-19. Profiling relied on immunoSEQ multiplex PCR, and the TCRdb table lists in-frame clones only, not all of them. The sample holds around 130,000 clones; about four fifths are singletons and the top ten take about 18%. The specimen was PBMCs or T cells enriched from blood (not recorded which). Receptors originate from a man aged 30 to 39 who had recovered from COVID-19.

The chain has TRBV2 and TRBJ2-7; 7 bases line up with TRBD1. This CDR3 comprises 13 residues. V lost 10 bases to trimming and J lost 0 bases; unmatched junction nucleotides: 6. Germline V gives CDR1 SNHLY, CDR2 FYNNEI. The CDR3 coding sequence is TGTGCCACCGGACAGGCGGGCTCCTACGAGCAGTACTTC. Encoded protein: CATGQAGSYEQYF. Variable domain in full (rest from reference TRBV2 and TRBJ2-7): EPEVTQTPSHQVTQMGQEVILRCVPISNHLYFYWYRQILGQKVEFLVSFYNNEISEKSEIFDDQFSVERPDGSNFTLKIRSTKLEDSAMYFCATGQAGSYEQYFGPGTRLTVT.

This clone appeared once. The gene calls are TRBV27 and TRBJ1-5, with D possibly TRBD1 on 6 matching bases. V lost 6 bases and J 4 bases, leaving 16 bases between the germline ends. The CDR3 is made up of 15 amino acids. The V gene's germline CDR1 is MNHEY and CDR2 SMNVEV (reference sequence). CDR3 in DNA: TGTGCCAGCAGGAATTCAGGGGTCAGGAATCAGCCCCAGCATTTT. Protein: CASRNSGVRNQPQHF.

The chain employs TRBV29-1 and TRBJ2-3; weak D call: TRBD2 (6 bases). The length of the CDR3 is 14 residues. From germline, CDR1 is SQVTM and CDR2 ANQGSEA. V shed 2 bases and J shed 3 bases, with 12 bases lying between them. CDR3 sequence: CSVELEGGTDTQYF. CDR3 coding DNA: TGCAGCGTTGAACTTGAGGGAGGAACAGATACGCAGTATTTT.

This sequence joins TRBV6-2 or TRBV6-3 and TRBJ2-7, with TRBD1 as a possible D gene (6 bases). CDR3 length: 13 residues. Trimming shortened V by 4 bases and J by 0 bases, and 7 bases separated the two germline ends. CDR1 and CDR2 (germline): MNHEY, SVGEGT. The CDR3 DNA sequence: TGTGCCAGCAGTTGGGACACCTCCTACGAGCAGTACTTC. It codes for CASSWDTSYEQYF.

V and J are TRBV11-2 and TRBJ2-6; D is undetermined. Germline V gives CDR1 SGHAT, CDR2 FQNNGV. Trimming removed 1 base at V and 0 bases at J, with 10 bases between. The CDR3 consists of 17 residues. The CDR3 loop reads CASSLVVAVSGANVLTF. The CDR3, as DNA: TGTGCCAGCAGCTTAGTAGTGGCGGTCTCTGGGGCCAACGTCCTGACTTTC.

The V and J genes are TRBV2 and TRBJ1-4; 7 positions match TRBD1. V lost 6 bases to trimming and J lost 8 bases; unmatched junction nucleotides: 6. In germline, CDR1 is SNHLY, CDR2 FYNNEI. This CDR3 region has 13 residues. CDR3 bases: TGTGCCAGCAGGCAGGGGGTTCAAGAAAAACTGTTTTTT. Translating it yields CASRQGVQEKLFF.

The V gene is TRBV28, the J gene TRBJ1-2; TRBD1 is a possible D gene (5 bases). The CDR3 spans 14 residues. CDR1 MDHEN and CDR2 SYDVKM come from the germline V gene. Trimming removed 5 bases from V and 4 bases from J, with 14 bases in between. CDR3 DNA sequence: TGTGCCAGCAGTCCTGGGCCCGGGGGCTATGGCTACACCTTC. Encoded protein: CASSPGPGGYGYTF.

This chain connects TRBV27 to TRBJ2-5; no clear D gene. The CDR3 consists of 11 residues. Trimming took off 7 bases at V and 2 bases at J, with 5 bases between the two ends. Per the germline V gene, CDR1 is MNHEY and CDR2 is SMNVEV (reference sequence). This CDR3 is CASKQQETQYF. CDR3 sequence (DNA): TGTGCCAGCAAACAACAAGAGACCCAGTACTTC.

The rearrangement uses TRBV5-1 and TRBJ2-2; the match to TRBD2 covers 11 bases. Germline loops: CDR1 SGHRS, CDR2 YFSETQ. Germline trimming cut 4 bases from V and 6 bases from J; bases unmatched to any gene: 5. The CDR3 is 15 residues long. Here the CDR3 DNA reads TGCGCCAGCAGCCCGACTAGCGGGACGGCCGGGGAGCTGTTTTTT. Translation gives CASSPTSGTAGELFF.

This chain connects TRBV7-3 to TRBJ2-3, with 7 bases that match TRBD2. V was clipped by 4 bases and J by 6 bases; unmatched bases: 7. Looked up from germline, CDR1 is SGHTA and CDR2 is FQGTGA. The CDR3 sequence is 14 residues long. CDR3 DNA sequence: TGTGCCAGCAGCTCAGGACTAGTTGCGGATACGCAGTATTTT. Amino acids: CASSSGLVADTQYF.

The chain employs TRBV18 and TRBJ2-5; 10 bases agree with TRBD1. CDR1 and CDR2 (germline): KGHSH, LQKENI. Trimming at V came to 5 bases and at J to 4 bases, leaving 4 bases not matched to a gene. The CDR3 totals 14 residues. CDR3 in DNA: TGTGCCAGCTCAAGCCGGGACAGGGGAGAGACCCAGTACTTC. Translation: CASSSRDRGETQYF.

This chain uses TRBV27 with TRBJ1-1, with 9 nucleotides matching TRBD1. The germline V gene encodes CDR1 MNHEY and CDR2 SMNVEV (reference sequence). V trimming: 4 bases; J trimming: 11 bases; junction bases outside the gene matches: 2. The CDR3 is made up of 11 amino acids. The CDR3 sequence: CASSSGTGAFF. CDR3 nucleotides: TGTGCCAGCAGTTCCGGGACAGGGGCTTTCTTT.

The chain employs TRBV19 and TRBJ1-4; TRBD1 agrees at 7 bases. V shed 7 bases, J shed 3 bases, and the junction held 8 bases outside the gene matches. The CDR3 covers 15 residues. CDR1 is LNHDA and CDR2 is SQIVND in the germline V gene (reference sequence). CDR3 loop: CASTELQGPNEKLFF. The CDR3, as DNA: TGTGCCAGTACCGAACTACAGGGGCCTAATGAAAAACTGTTTTTT.

The sample holds one count of this clone. The rearrangement links TRBV29-1 to TRBJ2-6, with D perhaps TRBD1 (6 bases). Germline values: CDR1 SQVTM, CDR2 ANQGSEA. This CDR3 region has 17 residues. Trimming took 3 bases from V and 0 from J, leaving 15 bases between them. DNA for the CDR3: TGCAGCGTTGACGTCCCGGGACATGACTCTGGGGCCAACGTCCTGACTTTC. Its protein product is CSVDVPGHDSGANVLTF.

Only a few counts were recorded for this clone. V and J are TRBV9 and TRBJ1-6; 8 nucleotides line up with TRBD1. This CDR3 comprises 14 residues. CDR1 and CDR2 from the germline V gene are SGDLS and YYNGEE. After removal of 3 bases from V and 9 bases from J, the junction contained 5 bases not matched to a gene. DNA of the CDR3: TGTGCCAGCAGCGCAGGACAGGGTGGTTCACCCCTCCACTTT. It translates to CASSAGQGGSPLHF. The variable domain in full, with the rest retrieved from reference TRBV9 and TRBJ1-6, is DSGVTQTPKHLITATGQRVTLRCSPRSGDLSVYWYQQSLDQGLQFLIQYYNGEERAKGNILERFSAQQFPDLHSELNLSSLELGDSALYFCASSAGQGGSPLHFGNGTRLTVT.

The rearrangement joins TRBV19 to TRBJ1-5; no clear D gene. This CDR3 comprises 14 residues. Germline CDR1 is LNHDA and CDR2 is SQIVND (reference sequence). V gave up 5 bases and J gave up 3 bases, with 11 bases separating them. In DNA, the CDR3 is TGTGCCAGTAGTCCCCTCGGGGTCAATCAGCCCCAGCATTTT. Translated: CASSPLGVNQPQHF.

The chain has TRBV10-3 and TRBJ1-1; tentatively, D is TRBD1 (5 bases). There are 16 residues in the CDR3. Trimming cost V 0 bases and J 0 bases, with 11 bases left between them. Germline V lookup: CDR1 ENHRY, CDR2 SYGVKD. This chain's CDR3 is CAISESLGRVNTEAFF. The CDR3 DNA is TGTGCCATCAGTGAGTCTCTGGGCAGGGTGAACACTGAAGCTTTCTTT.

V and J are TRBV10-3 and TRBJ1-1; the D is unclear. Trimming removed 0 bases from V and 1 base from J, with 6 bases in between. Per germline, CDR1 ENHRY and CDR2 SYGVKD. The CDR3 totals 14 residues. CDR3 region: CAISESGRNTEAFF. The CDR3 bases are TGTGCCATCAGTGAGTCTGGCAGGAACACTGAAGCTTTCTTT.

The J gene is TRBJ2-7, the V gene TRBV30; D may be TRBD1 (5 bases). This CDR3 has 14 residues. The V gene lost 5 bases and the J gene lost 6 bases, with 20 bases spanning the gap. The germline gives CDR1 GTSNPN, CDR2 SVGIG (reference sequence). DNA for the CDR3: TGTGCCTGGGGGCACTGGGGCACTCAAGGCGAGCAGTACTTC. Translating it yields CAWGHWGTQGEQYF.

In this sample, this clone turned up a few times. The chain has TRBV9 and TRBJ2-5; 7 positions agree with TRBD2. Trimming removed 0 bases from V and 1 base from J; junction bases left unmatched: 9. Germline V gene sequence: CDR1 SGDLS, CDR2 YYNGEE. The CDR3 length is 17 residues. DNA of the CDR3: TGTGCCAGCAGCGTAGCCCCGGGAGGCGGGCCCCAAGAGACCCAGTACTTC. Translated, it gives CASSVAPGGGPQETQYF.

The table lists this clone with a few counts. CDR3 in amino acids: CASSRGAGIRSYEQYF. The CDR3 DNA reads TGTGCCAGCAGCCGCGGGGCAGGGATACGCTCCTACGAGCAGTACTTC. The chain recombines TRBV5-6 with TRBJ2-7; D is possibly TRBD2 (6 bases). Per germline, CDR1 SGHDT and CDR2 YYEEEE. The V gene lost 4 bases and the J gene lost 0 bases, with 17 bases spanning the gap. The CDR3 totals 16 residues.

The CDR3 nucleotides are TGTGCCAGCAGTCCGGGACAGGGGGCTGGAAACACCATATATTTT. Encoded protein: CASSPGQGAGNTIYF. The chain joins TRBV27 to TRBJ1-3, with 11 bases aligning to TRBD1. The V gene end was trimmed by 5 bases and the J gene end by 2 bases; junction bases not matched to a gene: 2. CDR3 length: 15 amino acids. The germline V gene encodes CDR1 MNHEY and CDR2 SMNVEV (reference sequence).

This clone appeared a single time. This sequence joins TRBV5-6 and TRBJ1-1, with 7 bases aligning to TRBD1. V shed 0 bases and J 0 bases; nucleotides not matched to a gene: 11. Germline V gene sequence: CDR1 SGHDT, CDR2 YYEEEE. This CDR3 comprises 18 residues. Written as DNA, the CDR3 is TGTGCCAGCAGCTTGGGGGGGACAGTGGGAATTATGAACACTGAAGCTTTCTTT. This encodes CASSLGGTVGIMNTEAFF.

J is TRBJ1-1 and V is TRBV5-1; a weak D match, TRBD1 (5 bases). Looked up from germline, CDR1 is SGHRS and CDR2 is YFSETQ. CDR3 length: 14 residues. Between the trimmed V and J ends, which lost 4 bases and 5 bases, there was a span of 15 bases. CDR3 sequence (DNA): TGCGCCAGCAGCCGGGGGAGTGCCGGAACTGAAGCTTTCTTT. Amino acids: CASSRGSAGTEAFF.